One and the same sample provided the 11 T cell receptor beta chains below, sequenced in a study of vaccination effects on CD4 cells after COVID-19. Before sequencing, viral peptide pools were used by the ViraFEST assay to expand antigen-specific CD4+ T cells. Culture lasted around eleven days before CD4+ T cell isolation. Each participant was given two doses of one vaccine (BNT162b2 or mRNA-1273). Antigens of these TCRs are unknown. Only in-frame clones appear in the TCRdb table, and some are missing; sequencing was by immunoSEQ multiplex PCR. The sample consists of tens of thousands of clones, just under 80% of them appearing once. The specimen was CD4+ T cells from PBMCs cultured with HCoV-OC43 spike peptides, collected after COVID-19 vaccination. Subset defined: HCoV-OC43 spike overlapping peptide pool stimulation. Receptors were obtained from a human donor who received a COVID-19 vaccine.

CDR3 amino acids: CASSLGGDTQYF. The CDR3 region has the DNA TGTGCCAGCAGCTTAGGCGGAGATACGCAGTATTTT. The chain is built from TRBV5-5 and TRBJ2-3; D is undetermined. V was clipped by 2 bases and J by 5 bases, with 6 bases between them. The germline V gene has CDR1 SGHKS and CDR2 YYEKEE (reference sequence). CDR3 size: 12 residues.

The V call is TRBV28, the J call TRBJ1-6; tentative D call: TRBD1 (6 bases). Trimming left V 4 bases short and J 9 bases short, with 19 bases between. The CDR3 has 16 residues. Germline CDR1 and CDR2: MDHEN and SYDVKM. CDR3 in amino acids: CASSYTRGPGGSPLHF. The CDR3, as DNA: TGTGCCAGCAGTTATACCAGGGGCCCCGGGGGTTCACCCCTCCACTTT.

The chain is built from TRBV19 and TRBJ1-1, with a possible D match to TRBD1 (6 bases). CDR1 LNHDA and CDR2 SQIVND come from the germline V gene (reference sequence). V lost 5 bases and J 6 bases, leaving 22 bases between the germline ends. The CDR3 totals 16 residues. DNA for the CDR3: TGTGCCAGTAGTTATAAAGGGACAACTCCCCCCGCTGAAGCTTTCTTT. Its translation: CASSYKGTTPPAEAFF. The complete variable domain, with remaining parts taken from reference TRBV19 and TRBJ1-1, reads DGGITQSPKYLFRKEGQNVTLSCEQNLNHDAMYWYRQDPGQGLRLIYYSQIVNDFQKGDIAEGYSVSREKKESFPLTVTSAQKNPTAFYLCASSYKGTTPPAEAFFGQGTRLTVV.

The chain employs TRBV5-1 and TRBJ2-4, with D perhaps matching TRBD1 (5 bases). Trimming removed 2 bases from V and 8 bases from J, with 14 bases in between. The CDR3 has 14 residues. Germline CDR1 is SGHRS and CDR2 is YFSETQ. The CDR3 region has the DNA TGCGCCAGCAGCTTCGGAGCCCAGGGCGACATTCAGTACTTC. Translated: CASSFGAQGDIQYF. Variable domain in full (rest from reference TRBV5-1 and TRBJ2-4): KAGVTQTPRYLIKTRGQQVTLSCSPISGHRSVSWYQQTPGQGLQFLFEYFSETQRNKGNFPGRFSGRQFSNSRSEMNVSTLELGDSALYLCASSFGAQGDIQYFGAGTRLSVL.

The sample holds a few counts of this clone. The chain carries TRBV4-1 and TRBJ2-5; 11 bases are a match to TRBD2. Trimming at V came to 0 bases and at J to 5 bases, leaving 11 bases not matched to a gene. CDR3 size: 18 residues. Germline-derived CDR1 and CDR2 are MGHRA and YSYEKL. The CDR3 DNA reads TGCGCCAGCAGCCAAGATCCGGCTAGCGGGGGGCCGGGGGAGACCCAGTACTTC. Residues: CASSQDPASGGPGETQYF.

A single count supports this clone. The CDR3 bases are TGTGCCAGCAGCCCCCAGGGGTATCAGCCCCAGCATTTT. Protein sequence: CASSPQGYQPQHF. The chain employs TRBV7-2 and TRBJ1-5; TRBD1 is a possible D gene (6 bases). V was pared by 5 bases and J by 5 bases, with 10 bases between. Germline lookup yields CDR1 SGHTA and CDR2 FQGNSA. This CDR3 spans 13 amino acids.

The chain has TRBV19 and TRBJ2-1, with D unclear. Trimming took 1 base from V and 4 from J, leaving 14 bases between them. Germline V CDR1 and CDR2: LNHDA, SQIVND (reference sequence). The CDR3 is 16 amino acids. CDR3 nucleotides: TGTGCCAGTAGTATAGGTATCCAGGTCCCTTACAATGAGCAGTTCTTC. Translated, it gives CASSIGIQVPYNEQFF.

V is TRBV24-1 and J is TRBJ2-1, with no clear D. Trimming stripped 1 base from V and 0 bases from J, with 9 bases between. CDR1 is KGHDR and CDR2 is SFDVKD in the germline V gene. The CDR3 loop spans 16 amino acids. DNA for the CDR3: TGTGCCACCAGTGATTTCGAGGCTAGCTCCTACAATGAGCAGTTCTTC. It translates to CATSDFEASSYNEQFF.

As concerns this clone: No DNA is shown, since the ends of the CDR3 on it are uncertain; the CDR3 is the one TCRdb lists. V is TRBV5-1 and J is TRBJ2-5; TRBD2, the table's D call, was not compared with the DNA. Per germline, CDR1 SGHRS and CDR2 YFSETQ. Counting both end residues, the CDR3 totals 13 amino acids. The CDR3 loop reads CASSFGSGGPQYF.

V gene TRBV19 combines with J gene TRBJ1-4, with 8 bases that match TRBD1. Germline CDR1 is LNHDA and CDR2 is SQIVND (reference sequence). V trimming: 6 bases; J trimming: 10 bases; junction bases outside the gene matches: 7. This CDR3 contains 13 residues. The CDR3 loop is CASSGTGGLKLFF. The CDR3 DNA sequence: TGTGCCAGTAGCGGAACAGGGGGGTTAAAACTGTTTTTT.

The gene calls are TRBV7-2 and TRBJ1-5; possibly TRBD1 for D (5 bases). CDR3 size: 15 residues. The V end lost 1 base, the J end lost 3 bases, and 10 bases lay between the germline ends. In germline, CDR1 is SGHTA, CDR2 FQGNSA. The CDR3 region has the DNA TGTGCCAGCAGCTTAGACGGGGGTCTCAATCAGCCCCAGCATTTT. It encodes CASSLDGGLNQPQHF.